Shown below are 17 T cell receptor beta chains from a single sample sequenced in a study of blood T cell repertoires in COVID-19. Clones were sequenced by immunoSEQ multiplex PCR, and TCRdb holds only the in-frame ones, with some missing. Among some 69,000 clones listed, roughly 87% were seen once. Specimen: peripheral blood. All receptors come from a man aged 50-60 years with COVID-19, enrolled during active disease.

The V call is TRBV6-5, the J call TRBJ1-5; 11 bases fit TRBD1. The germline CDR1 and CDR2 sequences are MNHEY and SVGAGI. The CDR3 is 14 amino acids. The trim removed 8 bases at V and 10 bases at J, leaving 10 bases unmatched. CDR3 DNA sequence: TGTGCCAGCTCTGGGACAGGGGGTGGTGTCCCCCAGCATTTT. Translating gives CASSGTGGGVPQHF.

The CDR3 nucleotides read TGCGCCAGCAGCTTGCGAACAGGGGGCACTGGAAACACCATATATTTT. Protein sequence: CASSLRTGGTGNTIYF. V gene TRBV5-1 combines with J gene TRBJ1-3, with 9 bases aligning to TRBD1. The CDR3 consists of 16 residues. Germline V lookup: CDR1 SGHRS, CDR2 YFSETQ. V trimming: 1 base; J trimming: 2 bases; junction bases outside the gene matches: 4.

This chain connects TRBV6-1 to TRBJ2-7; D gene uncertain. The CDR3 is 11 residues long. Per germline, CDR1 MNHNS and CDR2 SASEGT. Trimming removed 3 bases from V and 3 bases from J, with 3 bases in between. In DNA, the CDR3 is TGTGCCAGCAGTGATAGCTACGAGCAGTACTTC. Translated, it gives CASSDSYEQYF.

This CDR3 is CASSRSGSLHTGELFF. CDR3 sequence (DNA): TGTGCCAGCAGCCGTAGCGGGAGCTTGCACACCGGGGAGCTGTTTTTT. The chain is built from TRBV7-3 and TRBJ2-2; 9 nucleotides line up with TRBD2. Germline V gene sequence: CDR1 SGHTA, CDR2 FQGTGA. After removal of 5 bases from V and 3 bases from J, the junction contained 7 bases not matched to a gene. The CDR3 consists of 16 residues.

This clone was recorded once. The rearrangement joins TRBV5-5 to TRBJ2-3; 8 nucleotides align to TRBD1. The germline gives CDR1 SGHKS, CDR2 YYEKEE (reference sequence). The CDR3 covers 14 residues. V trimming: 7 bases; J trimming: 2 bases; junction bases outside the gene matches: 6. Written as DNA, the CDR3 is TGTGCCAGCGTCCGACAGGGGCCCACAGATACGCAGTATTTT. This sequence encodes CASVRQGPTDTQYF.

The CDR3 here is CASSLSGGSNQPQHF. In nucleotides, the CDR3 is TGTGCCAGCAGCTTATCGGGGGGTAGCAATCAGCCCCAGCATTTT. V is TRBV7-2 and J is TRBJ1-5; possible D gene TRBD1, 5 bases. The CDR3 is made up of 15 amino acids. The V gene lost 2 bases and the J gene lost 0 bases, with 8 bases spanning the gap. From germline, CDR1 is SGHTA and CDR2 FQGNSA.

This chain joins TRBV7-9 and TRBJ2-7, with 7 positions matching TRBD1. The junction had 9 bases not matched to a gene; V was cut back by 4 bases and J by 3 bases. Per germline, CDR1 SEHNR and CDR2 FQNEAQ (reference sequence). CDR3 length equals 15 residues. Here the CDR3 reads CASSSLSQGDYEQYF. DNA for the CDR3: TGTGCCAGCAGCTCCTTATCGCAGGGGGACTACGAGCAGTACTTC.

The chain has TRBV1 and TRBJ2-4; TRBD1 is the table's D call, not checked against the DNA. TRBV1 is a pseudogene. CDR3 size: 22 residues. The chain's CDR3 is CTSSQDLPSGTGDNWAKNIQYF. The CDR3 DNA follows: TGCACCAGCAGCCAAGATTTACCTTCCGGGACAGGGGACAATTGGGCCAAAAACATTCAGTACTTC.

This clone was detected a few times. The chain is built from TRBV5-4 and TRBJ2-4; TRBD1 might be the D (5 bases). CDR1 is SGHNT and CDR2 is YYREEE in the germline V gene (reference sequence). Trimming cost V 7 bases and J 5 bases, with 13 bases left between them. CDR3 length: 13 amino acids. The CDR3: CASHPWGENIQYF. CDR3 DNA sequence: TGTGCCAGCCACCCATGGGGCGAAAACATTCAGTACTTC. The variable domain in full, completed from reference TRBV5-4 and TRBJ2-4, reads ETGVTQSPTHLIKTRGQQVTLRCSSQSGHNTVSWYQQALGQGPQFIFQYYREEENGRGNFPPRFSGLQFPNYSSELNVNALELDDSALYLCASHPWGENIQYFGAGTRLSVL.

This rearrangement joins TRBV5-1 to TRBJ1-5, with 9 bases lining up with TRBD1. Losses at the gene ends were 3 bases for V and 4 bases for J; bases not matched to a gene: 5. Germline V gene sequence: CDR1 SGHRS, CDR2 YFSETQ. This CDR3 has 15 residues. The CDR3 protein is CASSSTGGLNQPQHF. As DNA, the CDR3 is TGCGCCAGCAGCTCAACAGGGGGCCTAAATCAGCCCCAGCATTTT.

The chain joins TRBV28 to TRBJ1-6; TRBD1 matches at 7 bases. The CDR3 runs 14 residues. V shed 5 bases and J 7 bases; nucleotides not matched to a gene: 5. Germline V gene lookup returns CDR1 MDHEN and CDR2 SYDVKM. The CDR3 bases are TGTGCCAGCAGTGGGGACAGACTAAATTCACCCCTCCACTTT. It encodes CASSGDRLNSPLHF.

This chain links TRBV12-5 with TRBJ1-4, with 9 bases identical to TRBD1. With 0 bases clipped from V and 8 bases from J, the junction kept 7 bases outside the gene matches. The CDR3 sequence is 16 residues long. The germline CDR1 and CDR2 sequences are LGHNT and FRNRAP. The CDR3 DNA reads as TGTGCTAGTGGTTTGGTACGGGGACAGGGAGAGGAAAAACTGTTTTTT. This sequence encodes CASGLVRGQGEEKLFF.

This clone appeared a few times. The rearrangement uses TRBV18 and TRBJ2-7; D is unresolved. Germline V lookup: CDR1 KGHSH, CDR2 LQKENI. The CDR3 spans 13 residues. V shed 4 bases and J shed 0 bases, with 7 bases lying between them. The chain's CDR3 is CASSRSHSYEQYF. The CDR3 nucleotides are TGTGCCAGCTCACGTTCACACTCCTACGAGCAGTACTTC.

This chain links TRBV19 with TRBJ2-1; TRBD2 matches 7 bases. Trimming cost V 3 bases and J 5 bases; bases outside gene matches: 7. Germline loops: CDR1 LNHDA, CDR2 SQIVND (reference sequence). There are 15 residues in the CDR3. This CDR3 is CASSMWGRGNNEQFF. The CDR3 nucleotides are TGTGCCAGTAGTATGTGGGGGAGGGGTAACAATGAGCAGTTCTTC.

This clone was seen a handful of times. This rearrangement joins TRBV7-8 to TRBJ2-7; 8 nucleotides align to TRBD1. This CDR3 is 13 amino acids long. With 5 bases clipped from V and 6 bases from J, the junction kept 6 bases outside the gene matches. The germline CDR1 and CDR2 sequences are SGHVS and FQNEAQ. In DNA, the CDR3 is TGTGCCAGCAGCACCCGACAGGGGCTCGAGCAGTACTTC. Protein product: CASSTRQGLEQYF. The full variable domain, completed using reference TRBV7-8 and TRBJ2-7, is GAGVSQSPRYKVAKRGQDVALRCDPISGHVSLFWYQQALGQGPEFLTYFQNEAQLDKSGLPSDRFFAERPEGSVSTLKIQRTQQEDSAVYLCASSTRQGLEQYFGPGTRLTVT.

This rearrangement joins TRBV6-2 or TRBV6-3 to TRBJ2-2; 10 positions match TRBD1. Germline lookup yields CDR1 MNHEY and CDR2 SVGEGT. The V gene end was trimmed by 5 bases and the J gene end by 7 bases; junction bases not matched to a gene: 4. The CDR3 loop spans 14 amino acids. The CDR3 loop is CASSEGQGNGELFF. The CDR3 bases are TGTGCCAGCAGTGAGGGACAGGGGAACGGGGAGCTGTTTTTT.

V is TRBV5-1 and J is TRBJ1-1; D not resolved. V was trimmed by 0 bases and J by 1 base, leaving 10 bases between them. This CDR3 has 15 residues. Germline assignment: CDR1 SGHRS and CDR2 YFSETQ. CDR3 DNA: TGCGCCAGCAGCTTGGCCGTGCAGTCGAACACTGAAGCTTTCTTT. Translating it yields CASSLAVQSNTEAFF. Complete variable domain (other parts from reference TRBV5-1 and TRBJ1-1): KAGVTQTPRYLIKTRGQQVTLSCSPISGHRSVSWYQQTPGQGLQFLFEYFSETQRNKGNFPGRFSGRQFSNSRSEMNVSTLELGDSALYLCASSLAVQSNTEAFFGQGTRLTVV.